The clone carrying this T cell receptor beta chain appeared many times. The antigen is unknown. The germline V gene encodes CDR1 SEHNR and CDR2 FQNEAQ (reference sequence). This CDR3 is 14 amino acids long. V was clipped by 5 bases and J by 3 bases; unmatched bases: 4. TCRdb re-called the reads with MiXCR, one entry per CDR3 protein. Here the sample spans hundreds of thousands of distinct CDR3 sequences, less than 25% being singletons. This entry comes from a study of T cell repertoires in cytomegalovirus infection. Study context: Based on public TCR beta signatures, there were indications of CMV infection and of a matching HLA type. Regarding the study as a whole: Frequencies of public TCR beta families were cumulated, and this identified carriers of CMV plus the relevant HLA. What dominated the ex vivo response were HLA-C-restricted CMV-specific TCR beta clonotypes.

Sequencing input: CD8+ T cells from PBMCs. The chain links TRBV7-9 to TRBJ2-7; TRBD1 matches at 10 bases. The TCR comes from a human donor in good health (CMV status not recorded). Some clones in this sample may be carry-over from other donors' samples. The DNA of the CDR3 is TGTGCCAGCAGCCGGACAGGGGGAATCTACGAGCAGTACTTC. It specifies CASSRTGGIYEQYF.